Listed below are T cell receptor beta chains from one sample, sequenced in a study of shared clonotypes between healthy human individuals. Profiling relied on immunoSEQ multiplex PCR, and the TCRdb table lists in-frame clones only, not all of them. The top ten clones hold less than 0.25% of a sample with fewer than 850,000 clones, around 96% of them seen once. The sample taken for sequencing was naive CD8+ T cells sorted from blood. The receptors were gathered from a man aged 25 to 40 in good health. The CDR3 runs from the conserved cysteine through the conserved F or W. The D gene is left open where the match is weak. The size entry is marked missing in some rows and otherwise reads once, few, many or a size class.

d_call j_call clone_size v_call cdr3_nt cdr3_aa
TRBD1 TRBJ2-2 - TRBV27 TGTGCCAGCAGTTTAATGGGACAGAGCAACACCGGGGAGCTGTTTTTT CASSLMGQSNTGELFF
- TRBJ1-4 - TRBV6-5 TGTGCCAGCAGTCCCAACGAAGGGAAGGATGAAAAACTGTTTTTT CASSPNEGKDEKLFF
TRBD1 TRBJ1-2 - TRBV4-1 TGCGCCAGCAGCCTCCGGGGACAGCTCCCCCTCTATGGCTACACCTTC CASSLRGQLPLYGYTF
- TRBJ2-3 - TRBV5-4 TGTGCCAGCAGCTTGGAAGCCGGAGATACGCAGTATTTT CASSLEAGDTQYF
TRBD1 TRBJ1-2 few TRBV9 TGTGCCAGCAGCCCTCGACAGGGGGAGGGCTATGGCTACACCTTC CASSPRQGEGYGYTF
- TRBJ2-7 - TRBV27 TGTGCCAGCAGTACTTACAGGGACCACTACGAGCAGTACTTC CASSTYRDHYEQYF
TRBD1 TRBJ2-7 - TRBV28 TGTGCCAGCAGTTACACCGGGACAGGGGGCGTAGAGCAGTACTTC CASSYTGTGGVEQYF
- TRBJ2-1 - TRBV19 TGTGCCAGTAGTCCCCACGACTTCAATGAGCAGTTCTTC CASSPHDFNEQFF
- TRBJ1-5 - TRBV18 TGTGCCAGCTCACCAGGGGACATTCTCAATCAGCCCCAGCATTTT CASSPGDILNQPQHF
- TRBJ2-3 - TRBV5-5 TGTGCCAGCAGCCCCCCCAGCACAGATACGCAGTATTTT CASSPPSTDTQYF
TRBD2 TRBJ2-7 once TRBV28 TGTGCCAGCACGCTAGCGGGGATCTACGAGCAGTACTTC CASTLAGIYEQYF
TRBD1 TRBJ2-7 - TRBV28 TGTGCCAGCAGTGAGGACAGGGGACCCATCTACGAGCAGTACTTC CASSEDRGPIYEQYF
- TRBJ2-1 - TRBV4-3 TGCGCCAGCAGCCCAGCAGGGGACCCTAATTACGAGCAGTTCTTC CASSPAGDPNYEQFF
- TRBJ2-5 - TRBV27 TGTGCCAGCGGAAGGAGAGAGACCCAGTACTTC CASGRRETQYF
- TRBJ2-1 - TRBV7-9 TGTGCCAGCAGCTTGAATGGCAGGTTAGATGAGCAGTTCTTC CASSLNGRLDEQFF
- TRBJ2-4 once TRBV14 TGTGCCAGCAGCCAAGCCAGGAGTGGTGATAGGGGCATTCAGTACTTC CASSQARSGDRGIQYF
TRBD1 TRBJ2-5 once TRBV5-4 TGTGCCAGCAGCTTAAAGGGACAGGGGAATTCGGAAGAGACCCAGTACTTC CASSLKGQGNSEETQYF
- TRBJ2-5 - TRBV25-1 TGTGCCAGCAGAGAAGAGACCCAGTACTTC CASREETQYF
- TRBJ1-1 - TRBV9 TGTGCCAGCAGTGACGGCTCGACTGAAGCTTTCTTT CASSDGSTEAFF
TRBD2 TRBJ2-1 - TRBV7-2 TGTGCCAGCAGCCAAAGACTAGCGGGAGTATACAATGAGCAGTTCTTC CASSQRLAGVYNEQFF
- TRBJ1-2 - TRBV13 TGTGCCAGCAGTATGGGGGGAGGTGGCTACACCTTC CASSMGGGGYTF
TRBD2 TRBJ2-7 - TRBV11-2 TGTGCCAGCAGCTCGTCTATAGCGGGAGAAGGCGACGAGCAGTACTTC CASSSSIAGEGDEQYF
TRBD1 TRBJ2-3 - TRBV9 TGTGCCAGCAGCGTAGGTACCAGGGGGCAAGATACGCAGTATTTT CASSVGTRGQDTQYF